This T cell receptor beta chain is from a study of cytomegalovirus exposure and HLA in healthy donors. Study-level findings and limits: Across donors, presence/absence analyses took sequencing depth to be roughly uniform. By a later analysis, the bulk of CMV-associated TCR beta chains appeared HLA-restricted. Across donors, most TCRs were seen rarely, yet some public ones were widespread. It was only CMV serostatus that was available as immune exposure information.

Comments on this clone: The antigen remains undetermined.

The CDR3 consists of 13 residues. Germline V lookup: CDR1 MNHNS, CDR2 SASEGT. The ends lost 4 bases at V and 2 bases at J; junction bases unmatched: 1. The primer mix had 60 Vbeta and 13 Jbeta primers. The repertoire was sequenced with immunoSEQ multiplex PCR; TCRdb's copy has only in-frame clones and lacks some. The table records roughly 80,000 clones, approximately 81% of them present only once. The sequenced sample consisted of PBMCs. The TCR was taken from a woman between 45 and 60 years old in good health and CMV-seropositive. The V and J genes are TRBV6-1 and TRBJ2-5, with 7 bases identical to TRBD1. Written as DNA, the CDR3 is TGTGCCAGCAGTGGGGACAGTCAAGAGACCCAGTACTTC. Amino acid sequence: CASSGDSQETQYF.